The 14 T cell receptor beta chains below all came from one sample that was sequenced in a study of blood T cell repertoires in COVID-19. Assay used: immunoSEQ multiplex PCR; TCRdb lists only in-frame clones, some missing. This sample has under 200,000 clones; over 80% occur once, and the top ten carry 3% to 3.5%. The source material was PBMCs or T cells enriched from blood (not recorded which). The source is a woman in her twenties or thirties who had been exposed to COVID-19.

V usage is TRBV11-3 and J usage is TRBJ2-1; TRBD2 might be the D (5 bases). The CDR3 length is 15 residues. Germline assignment: CDR1 SGHNT and CDR2 YENEEA. V was trimmed by 5 bases and J by 8 bases, leaving 19 bases between them. As DNA, the CDR3 is TGTGCCAGCAGCGTACTAGGGTATACGGAGGATGAGCAGTTCTTC. Translated: CASSVLGYTEDEQFF.

V and J are TRBV29-1 and TRBJ1-1; a possible D gene is TRBD1 (5 bases). Germline values: CDR1 SQVTM, CDR2 ANQGSEA. The CDR3 sequence is 11 residues long. Trimming took off 4 bases at V and 5 bases at J, with 8 bases between the two ends. The CDR3 protein is CSVARGTEAFF. CDR3 coding DNA: TGCAGCGTTGCGCGGGGGACTGAAGCTTTCTTT.

This clone has just one count. J is TRBJ2-7 and V is TRBV6-2 or TRBV6-3, with no clear D. This CDR3 has 13 amino acids. Deletions cut 5 bases from V and 2 bases from J, with 10 bases between. CDR1 and CDR2 (germline): MNHEY, SVGEGT. CDR3 in DNA: TGTGCCAGCAGTCTCACAAGAACCTACGAGCAGTACTTC. Its protein product is CASSLTRTYEQYF.

The chain carries TRBV5-1 and TRBJ1-2; D call uncertain. Germline CDR1 SGHRS, CDR2 YFSETQ. Trimming cost V 0 bases and J 7 bases, with 10 bases left between them. The length of the CDR3 is 13 residues. CDR3 amino acids: CASSLEQSGGYTF. The CDR3 DNA is TGCGCCAGCAGCTTGGAACAGAGTGGTGGCTACACCTTC.

This clone was seen only once. This CDR3 reads CASSLLYGTYEQYF. In DNA form, the CDR3 reads TGTGCCAGCAGCTTACTGTACGGGACCTACGAGCAGTACTTC. The chain combines TRBV11-2 with TRBJ2-7; D possibly corresponds to TRBD2 (5 bases). V lost 2 bases and J lost 2, with 10 bases in between. The CDR3 sequence is 14 residues long. Per germline, CDR1 SGHAT and CDR2 FQNNGV.

CDR3 sequence reads: CASSLTATGELFF. Here the CDR3 DNA reads TGTGCCAGCAGCCTGACAGCGACCGGGGAGCTGTTTTTT. The chain links TRBV6-4 to TRBJ2-2; weak D call: TRBD1 (5 bases). V was clipped by 6 bases and J by 5 bases, with 10 bases between them. Germline-derived CDR1 and CDR2 are MRHNA and SNTAGT. This CDR3 has 13 amino acids.

V is TRBV25-1 and J is TRBJ2-7; D perhaps matches TRBD2 (8 bases). Germline lookup yields CDR1 MGHDK and CDR2 SYGVNS. Trimming stripped 10 bases from V and 7 bases from J, with 17 bases between. The CDR3 runs to 12 residues. The CDR3 sequence: CATAGDSREQYF. The CDR3 nucleotides are TGTGCCACAGCGGGGGACAGTAGGGAGCAGTACTTC.

The CDR3 protein is CATSRQGDRDPEAFF. The DNA of the CDR3 is TGTGCCACCAGCAGGCAGGGGGACAGGGACCCTGAAGCTTTCTTT. This chain connects TRBV15 to TRBJ1-1; 9 nucleotides align to TRBD1. Germline lookup yields CDR1 LNHNV and CDR2 YYDKDF (reference sequence). V was clipped by 3 bases and J by 6 bases; unmatched bases: 8. This CDR3 contains 15 residues. The variable domain in full, with the rest retrieved from reference TRBV15 and TRBJ1-1, is DAMVIQNPRYQVTQFGKPVTLSCSQTLNHNVMYWYQQKSSQAPKLLFHYYDKDFNNEADTPDNFQSRRPNTSFCFLDIRSPGLGDTAMYLCATSRQGDRDPEAFFGQGTRLTVV.

The V and J genes are TRBV5-6 and TRBJ1-2, with 9 bases identical to TRBD1. CDR1 and CDR2 from the germline V gene are SGHDT and YYEEEE. CDR3 length: 13 amino acids. V shed 5 bases, J shed 7 bases, and the junction held 6 bases outside the gene matches. The CDR3 coding sequence is TGTGCCAGCAGTTATACAGGGGGCTTTGGCTACACCTTC. It codes for CASSYTGGFGYTF.

The chain carries TRBV24-1 and TRBJ2-5, with TRBD2 matching 10 bases. V trimming: 3 bases; J trimming: 9 bases; junction bases outside the gene matches: 3. CDR1 KGHDR and CDR2 SFDVKD come from the germline V gene. This CDR3 comprises 13 residues. CDR3: CATSDGTSAAQYF. CDR3 bases: TGTGCCACCAGTGATGGGACTAGCGCGGCCCAGTACTTC.

The count of this clone is one. V and J are TRBV2 and TRBJ2-1; TRBD1 agrees at 8 bases. The CDR3 length is 15 residues. V dropped 8 bases and J dropped 4; count of bases not matched to a gene: 10. CDR1 is SNHLY, CDR2 FYNNEI, per germline. The CDR3 DNA reads TGTGCCAGCGAAGGGACGGGACAGGAGTACAATGAGCAGTTCTTC. Its translation: CASEGTGQEYNEQFF.

V is TRBV19 and J is TRBJ1-3; tentative D call: TRBD1 (6 bases). The germline gives CDR1 LNHDA, CDR2 SQIVND (reference sequence). V dropped 10 bases and J dropped 4 bases, with 20 bases sitting between them. The CDR3 covers 15 residues. The CDR3 coding sequence is TGTGCCATCCCCCCCGGGGGGCAAGGAGGAAACACCATATATTTT. It encodes CAIPPGGQGGNTIYF. The whole variable domain, filled in from reference TRBV19 and TRBJ1-3, reads DGGITQSPKYLFRKEGQNVTLSCEQNLNHDAMYWYRQDPGQGLRLIYYSQIVNDFQKGDIAEGYSVSREKKESFPLTVTSAQKNPTAFYLCAIPPGGQGGNTIYFGEGSWLTVV.

The chain has TRBV5-6 and TRBJ2-2; perhaps TRBD1 as D (6 bases). V was shortened by 4 bases and J by 1 base, with 17 bases between the two germline ends. This CDR3 comprises 17 residues. In germline, CDR1 is SGHDT, CDR2 YYEEEE. The CDR3 DNA sequence: TGTGCCAGCAGCCTCCAGGGGCTACAGCAGAACACCGGGGAGCTGTTTTTT. Residues: CASSLQGLQQNTGELFF.

The chain recombines TRBV12-3 or TRBV12-4 with TRBJ2-1; 9 bases line up with TRBD1. V shed 5 bases, J shed 8 bases, and the junction held 4 bases outside the gene matches. The length of the CDR3 is 13 residues. The CDR3 DNA is TGTGCCAGCAGTGTGGACAGGGGACATGAGCAGTTCTTC. This translates into CASSVDRGHEQFF.